Shown below are 25 T cell receptor beta chains from a single sample sequenced in a study of shared clonotypes between healthy human individuals. Clones were sequenced by immunoSEQ multiplex PCR, and TCRdb holds only the in-frame ones, with some missing. The sample lists some 2 million clones, about 95% occurring once. The sequenced material came from naive CD4+ T cells sorted from blood. Subset noted: CD45RA+ positively selected. Receptors were obtained from a man aged 18-30 years in good health.

This clone was observed a single time. The chain recombines TRBV30 with TRBJ2-7; D could derive from TRBD1 or TRBD2 (6 bases each). Trimming stripped 1 base from V and 4 bases from J, with 14 bases between. Germline V gene sequence: CDR1 GTSNPN, CDR2 SVGIG (reference sequence). This CDR3 is 14 amino acids long. The CDR3 sequence: CAWSGNGGPYEQYF. In nucleotides, the CDR3 is TGTGCCTGGAGTGGTAATGGGGGGCCGTACGAGCAGTACTTC.

The rearrangement uses TRBV30 and TRBJ1-5; weak D call: TRBD1 (5 bases). Between the trimmed V and J ends, which lost 3 bases and 0 bases, there was a span of 12 bases. Per germline, CDR1 GTSNPN and CDR2 SVGIG (reference sequence). This CDR3 is built from 15 residues. For the CDR3, the DNA is TGTGCCTGGAGCTCGGGGGTGAATAGCAATCAGCCCCAGCATTTT. It translates to CAWSSGVNSNQPQHF.

The chain uses TRBV5-1 and TRBJ2-5, with TRBD2 matching 9 bases. The CDR3 is 17 residues long. CDR1 and CDR2 from the germline V gene are SGHRS and YFSETQ. The V and J ends lost 3 bases and 2 bases, in that order; junction bases with no gene match: 11. The CDR3 region is CASSWLTSGKSQETQYF. The DNA for the CDR3 is TGCGCCAGCAGCTGGTTGACTAGCGGAAAGTCACAAGAGACCCAGTACTTC. The whole variable domain, remainder taken from reference TRBV5-1 and TRBJ2-5, is KAGVTQTPRYLIKTRGQQVTLSCSPISGHRSVSWYQQTPGQGLQFLFEYFSETQRNKGNFPGRFSGRQFSNSRSEMNVSTLELGDSALYLCASSWLTSGKSQETQYFGPGTRLLVL.

The chain is built from TRBV7-2 and TRBJ1-2, with 8 bases matching TRBD1. Losses at the gene ends were 2 bases for V and 7 bases for J; bases not matched to a gene: 15. Germline V gives CDR1 SGHTA, CDR2 FQGNSA. CDR3 length equals 17 residues. Written as DNA, the CDR3 is TGTGCCAGCAGCTTACCCATCCCGGACAGGGAGAGAGGTGGCTACACCTTC. Protein: CASSLPIPDRERGGYTF.

The chain recombines TRBV4-1 with TRBJ2-3; 11 bases line up with TRBD2. CDR3 length equals 15 residues. In germline, CDR1 is MGHRA, CDR2 YSYEKL. J gave up 1 base and V 4 bases, and 1 base lay outside the gene matches. The CDR3 DNA reads TGCGCCAGCAGCCGTAGCGGGGGGGGCACAGATACGCAGTATTTT. Protein sequence: CASSRSGGGTDTQYF.

The V call is TRBV7-2, the J call TRBJ2-7; 10 bases are a match to TRBD1. Germline lookup yields CDR1 SGHTA and CDR2 FQGNSA. CDR3 size: 15 residues. V lost 4 bases, J lost 6 bases, and 9 bases stayed unmatched. CDR3 bases: TGTGCCAGCAGCTCCTCCGGGACAGGGGTCACCGAGCAGTACTTC. It codes for CASSSSGTGVTEQYF.

The rearrangement links TRBV5-1 to TRBJ2-7; TRBD2 aligns across 9 bases. Germline assignment: CDR1 SGHRS and CDR2 YFSETQ. The ends lost 2 bases at V and 7 bases at J; junction bases unmatched: 4. The CDR3 runs 13 residues. CDR3 region: CASSLTSGREQYF. The CDR3 DNA is TGCGCCAGCAGCTTAACTAGCGGGCGGGAGCAGTACTTC.

The CDR3 DNA reads TGTGCCAGCTCTCAAGGGGGATCGAATGAAAAACTGTTTTTT. It is translated as CASSQGGSNEKLFF. The V and J genes are TRBV6-1 and TRBJ1-4; maybe TRBD1 (6 bases). The CDR3 covers 14 residues. Germline V gene lookup returns CDR1 MNHNS and CDR2 SASEGT. V gave up 8 bases and J gave up 5 bases, with 15 bases separating them.

This chain joins TRBV5-6 and TRBJ2-2, with D unresolved. Germline CDR1 and CDR2: SGHDT and YYEEEE. This CDR3 has 15 residues. V was clipped by 4 bases and J by 0 bases, with 10 bases between them. The CDR3 is CASSLDSSNTGELFF. In nucleotides, the CDR3 is TGTGCCAGCAGCCTGGATAGTTCGAACACCGGGGAGCTGTTTTTT.

This chain connects TRBV4-3 to TRBJ2-1; D uncertain. Germline CDR1 and CDR2: LGHNA and YSLEER. The CDR3 has 15 amino acids. Between the trimmed V and J ends, which lost 4 bases and 0 bases, there was a span of 10 bases. The CDR3 region has the DNA TGCGCCAGCAGCCCGTCGGAGAGCTCCTACAATGAGCAGTTCTTC. Protein: CASSPSESSYNEQFF.

The V gene is TRBV10-3, the J gene TRBJ1-2, with 10 bases aligning to TRBD1. This CDR3 is built from 13 residues. The germline gives CDR1 ENHRY, CDR2 SYGVKD. The J segment lost 10 bases and the V segment lost 5 bases, leaving 7 bases of the junction unmatched. The CDR3 reads CAISPGQGTDYTF. The CDR3 DNA reads as TGTGCCATCAGTCCGGGACAGGGGACGGACTACACCTTC.

The gene calls are TRBV6-1 and TRBJ2-7; D might be TRBD1 (5 bases). Per the germline V gene, CDR1 is MNHNS and CDR2 is SASEGT. This CDR3 spans 12 amino acids. Trimming took off 3 bases at V and 6 bases at J, with 9 bases between the two ends. Written as DNA, the CDR3 is TGTGCCAGCAGTGATAAGGGGCGCGAGCAGTACTTC. Residues: CASSDKGREQYF.

The CDR3: CASRPPRGAYGYTF. CDR3 bases: TGTGCCAGTCGCCCTCCCAGGGGGGCCTATGGCTACACCTTC. This chain joins TRBV19 and TRBJ1-2, with 7 bases that match TRBD1. CDR3 length: 14 residues. The V and J ends lost 8 bases and 4 bases, in that order; junction bases with no gene match: 10. Germline lookup yields CDR1 LNHDA and CDR2 SQIVND (reference sequence).

V and J are TRBV20-1 and TRBJ2-1, with D uncertain. This CDR3 has 11 residues. Germline values: CDR1 DFQATT, CDR2 SNEGSKA (reference sequence). Trimming removed 5 bases at V and 6 bases at J, with 8 bases between. CDR3 nucleotides: TGCAGTGCTGAAAGTGTCAATGAGCAGTTCTTC. Its translation is CSAESVNEQFF.

J is TRBJ1-1 and V is TRBV27; possibly TRBD1 for D (6 bases). The CDR3 extends over 15 amino acids. V lost 2 bases and J 5 bases, leaving 15 bases between the germline ends. CDR1 is MNHEY, CDR2 SMNVEV, per germline (reference sequence). CDR3 in amino acids: CASSLGPTGRTEAFF. CDR3 bases: TGTGCCAGCAGTTTAGGGCCGACAGGTCGTACTGAAGCTTTCTTT.

The chain links TRBV15 to TRBJ2-4, with no clear D. From germline, CDR1 is LNHNV and CDR2 YYDKDF (reference sequence). The CDR3 runs to 15 residues. With 1 base removed from V and 0 bases from J, the gap between germline ends came to 7 bases. The CDR3 coding sequence is TGTGCCACCAGCAGAGCTGCAGAAGCCAAAAACATTCAGTACTTC. This sequence encodes CATSRAAEAKNIQYF.

This chain joins TRBV10-3 and TRBJ1-3; D remains ambiguous. Per the germline V gene, CDR1 is ENHRY and CDR2 is SYGVKD. This CDR3 is built from 14 residues. Trimming pared 3 bases from V and 1 base from J, leaving 7 bases between. The CDR3 protein is CAISDRNSGNTIYF. The CDR3 DNA reads as TGTGCCATCAGTGACAGGAATTCTGGAAACACCATATATTTT.

The V and J genes are TRBV9 and TRBJ2-1; 10 nucleotides line up with TRBD1. CDR3 length: 15 residues. Germline V gives CDR1 SGDLS, CDR2 YYNGEE. J lost 1 base, V lost 4 bases, and 2 bases had no gene match. The CDR3 reads CASSRDRGSYNEQFF. CDR3 coding DNA: TGTGCCAGCAGCCGGGACAGGGGATCCTACAATGAGCAGTTCTTC.

This rearrangement joins TRBV6-6 to TRBJ1-5, with 8 bases matching TRBD1. CDR1 is MNHNY and CDR2 is SVGAGI in the germline V gene (reference sequence). The junction had 4 bases not matched to a gene; V was cut back by 6 bases and J by 6 bases. The CDR3 totals 13 residues. CDR3 sequence: CASRDRAVQPQHF. The CDR3 DNA is TGTGCCAGCAGGGACAGGGCTGTTCAGCCCCAGCATTTT.

This clone came up once. This specimen includes other DNA sequences encoding the same CDR3. The chain links TRBV7-9 to TRBJ2-7, with D perhaps matching TRBD1 (6 bases). The CDR3 runs to 15 residues. CDR1 and CDR2 from the germline V gene are SEHNR and FQNEAQ (reference sequence). Trimming removed 1 base from V and 2 bases from J, with 12 bases in between. CDR3 loop: CASSLGQGKAYEQYF. DNA of the CDR3: TGTGCCAGCAGCTTAGGGCAGGGGAAAGCCTACGAGCAGTACTTC.

This clone was detected only once. The gene calls are TRBV6-6 and TRBJ2-1; D is possibly TRBD2 (5 bases). The V gene lost 2 bases and the J gene lost 6 bases, with 14 bases spanning the gap. CDR3 length equals 15 residues. From germline, CDR1 is MNHNY and CDR2 SVGAGI (reference sequence). CDR3 coding DNA: TGTGCCAGCAGTTACGGAGGTTCCGGCGGCAATGAGCAGTTCTTC. Protein sequence: CASSYGGSGGNEQFF.

This clone was detected only once. The sample contains more than one DNA sequence encoding this CDR3. This rearrangement joins TRBV18 to TRBJ2-3, with D hard to call. Trimming stripped 2 bases from V and 6 bases from J, with 6 bases between. The germline CDR1 and CDR2 sequences are KGHSH and LQKENI. The CDR3 extends over 12 amino acids. The CDR3 protein is CASSPGRDTQYF. The CDR3 nucleotides are TGTGCCAGCTCACCAGGTCGGGATACGCAGTATTTT.

This clone showed up just once. The rearrangement links TRBV11-2 to TRBJ2-2; the D gene is possibly TRBD1 (5 bases). The CDR3 length is 16 residues. Between the trimmed V and J ends, which lost 0 bases and 4 bases, there was a span of 12 bases. Per germline, CDR1 SGHAT and CDR2 FQNNGV. As DNA, the CDR3 is TGTGCCAGCAGCTTAGATAGGATGGGGCTCACCGGGGAGCTGTTTTTT. This gives the protein CASSLDRMGLTGELFF.

This clone was detected once. V and J are TRBV5-1 and TRBJ2-3; D call uncertain. Deletions cut 0 bases from V and 3 bases from J, with 8 bases between. Germline CDR1 and CDR2: SGHRS and YFSETQ. The CDR3 runs 14 residues. The CDR3 is CASSLALRTDTQYF. Here the CDR3 DNA reads TGCGCCAGCAGCTTGGCGTTAAGAACAGATACGCAGTATTTT.

The gene calls are TRBV7-9 and TRBJ2-5; 7 nucleotides match TRBD1. V was clipped by 5 bases and J by 5 bases; unmatched bases: 11. The germline CDR1 and CDR2 sequences are SEHNR and FQNEAQ (reference sequence). This CDR3 comprises 15 residues. The CDR3 DNA follows: TGTGCCAGCAGCCTCCCCGCAGGGGGTTATGAGACCCAGTACTTC. Protein: CASSLPAGGYETQYF.